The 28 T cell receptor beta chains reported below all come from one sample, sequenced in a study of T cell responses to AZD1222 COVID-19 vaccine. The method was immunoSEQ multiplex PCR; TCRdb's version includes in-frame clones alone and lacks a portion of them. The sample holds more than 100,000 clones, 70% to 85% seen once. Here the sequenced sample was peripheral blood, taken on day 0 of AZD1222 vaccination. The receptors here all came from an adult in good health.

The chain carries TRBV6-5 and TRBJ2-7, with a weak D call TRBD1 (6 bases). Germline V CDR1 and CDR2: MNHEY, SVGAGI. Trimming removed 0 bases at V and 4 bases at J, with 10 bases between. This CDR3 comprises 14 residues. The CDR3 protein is CASSYSRGGYEQYF. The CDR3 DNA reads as TGTGCCAGCAGTTACTCGCGAGGGGGATACGAGCAGTACTTC.

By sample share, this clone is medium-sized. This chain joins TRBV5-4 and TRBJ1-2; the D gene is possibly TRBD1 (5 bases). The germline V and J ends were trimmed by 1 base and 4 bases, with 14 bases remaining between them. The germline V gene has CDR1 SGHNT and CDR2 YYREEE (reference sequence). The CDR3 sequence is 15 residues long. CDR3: CASSLLGEVGYGYTF. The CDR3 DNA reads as TGTGCCAGCAGCTTGTTGGGGGAGGTCGGCTATGGCTACACCTTC. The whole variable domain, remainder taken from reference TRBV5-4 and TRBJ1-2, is ETGVTQSPTHLIKTRGQQVTLRCSSQSGHNTVSWYQQALGQGPQFIFQYYREEENGRGNFPPRFSGLQFPNYSSELNVNALELDDSALYLCASSLLGEVGYGYTFGSGTRLTVV.

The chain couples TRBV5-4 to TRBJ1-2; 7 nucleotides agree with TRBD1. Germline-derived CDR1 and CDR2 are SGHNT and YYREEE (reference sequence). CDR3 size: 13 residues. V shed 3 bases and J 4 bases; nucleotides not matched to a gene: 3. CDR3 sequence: CASSWGQSYGYTF. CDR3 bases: TGTGCCAGCAGCTGGGGACAGTCCTATGGCTACACCTTC.

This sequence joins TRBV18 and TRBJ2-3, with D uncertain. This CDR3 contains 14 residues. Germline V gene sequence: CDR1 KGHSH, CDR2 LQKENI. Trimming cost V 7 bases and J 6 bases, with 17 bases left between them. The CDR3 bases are TGTGCCAGCTATCCACCCGGCAGCAGGGATACGCAGTATTTT. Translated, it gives CASYPPGSRDTQYF.

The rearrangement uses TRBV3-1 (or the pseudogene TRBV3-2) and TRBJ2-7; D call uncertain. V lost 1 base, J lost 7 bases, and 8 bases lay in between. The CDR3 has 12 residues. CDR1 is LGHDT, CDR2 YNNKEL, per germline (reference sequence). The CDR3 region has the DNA TGTGCCAGCAGCCAAGGGAACTGGGAGCAGTACTTC. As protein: CASSQGNWEQYF.

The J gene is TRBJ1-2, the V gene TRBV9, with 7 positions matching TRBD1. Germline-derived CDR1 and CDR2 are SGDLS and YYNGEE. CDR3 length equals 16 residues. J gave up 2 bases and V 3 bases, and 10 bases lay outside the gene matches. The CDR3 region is CASSDIGTASNYGYTF. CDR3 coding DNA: TGTGCCAGCAGCGATATCGGGACAGCCTCGAACTATGGCTACACCTTC.

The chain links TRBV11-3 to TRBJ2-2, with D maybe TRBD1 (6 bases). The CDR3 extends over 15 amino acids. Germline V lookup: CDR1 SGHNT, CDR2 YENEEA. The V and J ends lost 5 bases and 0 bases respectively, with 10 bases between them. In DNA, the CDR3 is TGTGCCAGCAGCAGGACAGTAACGAACACCGGGGAGCTGTTTTTT. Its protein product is CASSRTVTNTGELFF.

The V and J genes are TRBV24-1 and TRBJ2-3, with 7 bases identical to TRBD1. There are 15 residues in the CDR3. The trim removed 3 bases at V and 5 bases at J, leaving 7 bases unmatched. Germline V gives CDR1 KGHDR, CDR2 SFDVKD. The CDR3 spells CATSDHRGFEDTQYF. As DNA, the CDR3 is TGTGCCACCAGTGATCACAGGGGTTTTGAAGATACGCAGTATTTT.

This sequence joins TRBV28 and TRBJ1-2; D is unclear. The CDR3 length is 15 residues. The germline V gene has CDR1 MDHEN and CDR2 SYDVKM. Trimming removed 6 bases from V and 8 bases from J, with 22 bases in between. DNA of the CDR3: TGTGCCAGCAGCGGTGGGCGTGAGAGGTTGGGAGGCTACACCTTC. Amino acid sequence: CASSGGRERLGGYTF.

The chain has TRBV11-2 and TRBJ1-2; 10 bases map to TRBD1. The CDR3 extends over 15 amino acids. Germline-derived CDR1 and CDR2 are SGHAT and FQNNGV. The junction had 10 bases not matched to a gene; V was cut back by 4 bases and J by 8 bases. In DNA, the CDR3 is TGTGCCAGCAGCTCAATATCCGGGACAGGGGACGGCTACACCTTC. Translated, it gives CASSSISGTGDGYTF. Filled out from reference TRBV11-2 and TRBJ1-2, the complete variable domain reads EAGVAQSPRYKIIEKRQSVAFWCNPISGHATLYWYQQILGQGPKLLIQFQNNGVVDDSQLPKDRFSAERLKGVDSTLKIQPAKLEDSAVYLCASSSISGTGDGYTFGSGTRLTVV.

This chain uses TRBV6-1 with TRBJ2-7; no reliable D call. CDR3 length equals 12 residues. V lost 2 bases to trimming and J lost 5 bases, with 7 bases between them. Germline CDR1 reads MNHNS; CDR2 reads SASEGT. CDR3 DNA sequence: TGTGCCAGCAGTGAATCTGGTAACGAGCAGTACTTC. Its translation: CASSESGNEQYF.

The CDR3 protein is CASTRTGKTGELFF. The CDR3 DNA follows: TGTGCCAGCACCAGGACAGGGAAGACCGGGGAGCTGTTTTTT. V usage is TRBV27 and J usage is TRBJ2-2, with 8 bases identical to TRBD1. Trimming removed 7 bases from V and 5 bases from J; junction bases left unmatched: 6. This CDR3 has 14 residues. CDR1 and CDR2 (germline): MNHEY, SMNVEV (reference sequence).

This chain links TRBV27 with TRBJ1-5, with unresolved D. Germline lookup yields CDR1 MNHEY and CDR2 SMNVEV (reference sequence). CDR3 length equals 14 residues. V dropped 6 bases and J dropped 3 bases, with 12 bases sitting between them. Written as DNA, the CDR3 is TGTGCCAGCAGAGCCCTCAGTGCCAATCAGCCCCAGCATTTT. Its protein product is CASRALSANQPQHF.

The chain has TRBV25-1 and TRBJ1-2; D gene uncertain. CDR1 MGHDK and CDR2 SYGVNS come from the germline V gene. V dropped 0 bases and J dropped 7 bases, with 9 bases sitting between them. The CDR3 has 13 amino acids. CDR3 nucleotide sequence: TGTGCCAGCAGTGAATACCCACTGGTTGGCTACACCTTC. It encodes CASSEYPLVGYTF.

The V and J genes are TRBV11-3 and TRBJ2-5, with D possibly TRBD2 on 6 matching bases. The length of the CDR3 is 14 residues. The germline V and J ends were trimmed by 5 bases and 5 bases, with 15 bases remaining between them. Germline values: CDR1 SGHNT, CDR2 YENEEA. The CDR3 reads CASSRSPAGETQYF. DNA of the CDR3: TGTGCCAGCAGCCGATCCCCGGCGGGGGAGACCCAGTACTTC.

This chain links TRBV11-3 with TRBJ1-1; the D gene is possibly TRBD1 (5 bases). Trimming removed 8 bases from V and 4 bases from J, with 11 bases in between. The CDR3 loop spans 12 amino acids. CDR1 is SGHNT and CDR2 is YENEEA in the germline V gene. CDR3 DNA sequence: TGTGCCAGCGGAGGCGGGGGCACTGAAGCTTTCTTT. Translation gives CASGGGGTEAFF.

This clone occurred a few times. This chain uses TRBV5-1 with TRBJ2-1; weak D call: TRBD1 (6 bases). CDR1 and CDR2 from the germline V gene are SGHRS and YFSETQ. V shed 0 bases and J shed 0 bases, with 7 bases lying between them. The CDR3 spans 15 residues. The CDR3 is CASSLEGGSYNEQFF. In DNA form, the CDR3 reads TGCGCCAGCAGCTTGGAAGGGGGCTCCTACAATGAGCAGTTCTTC.

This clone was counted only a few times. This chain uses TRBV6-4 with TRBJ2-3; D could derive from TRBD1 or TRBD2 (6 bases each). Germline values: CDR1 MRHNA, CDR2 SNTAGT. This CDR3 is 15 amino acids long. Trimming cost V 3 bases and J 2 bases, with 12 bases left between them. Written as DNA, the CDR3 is TGTGCCAGCAGTGAGTCCGGGGGCTCCACAGATACGCAGTATTTT. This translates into CASSESGGSTDTQYF.

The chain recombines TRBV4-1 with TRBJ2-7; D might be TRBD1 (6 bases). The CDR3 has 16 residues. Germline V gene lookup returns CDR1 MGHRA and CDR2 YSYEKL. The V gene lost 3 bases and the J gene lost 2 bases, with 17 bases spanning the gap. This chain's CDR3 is CASSHPTGSATYEQYF. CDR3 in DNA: TGCGCCAGCAGCCACCCTACAGGGAGTGCAACCTACGAGCAGTACTTC.

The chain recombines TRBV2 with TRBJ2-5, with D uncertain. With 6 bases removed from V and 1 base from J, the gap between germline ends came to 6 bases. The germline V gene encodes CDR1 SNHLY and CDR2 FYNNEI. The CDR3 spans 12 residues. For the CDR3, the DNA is TGTGCCAGCAGCTTGTTCCAAGAGACCCAGTACTTC. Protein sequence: CASSLFQETQYF.

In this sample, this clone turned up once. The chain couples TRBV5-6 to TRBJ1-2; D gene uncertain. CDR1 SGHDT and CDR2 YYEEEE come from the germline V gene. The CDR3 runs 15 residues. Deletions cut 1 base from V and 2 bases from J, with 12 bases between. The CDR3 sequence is CASSLWIRMNYGYTF. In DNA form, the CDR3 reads TGTGCCAGCAGCTTGTGGATTAGGATGAACTATGGCTACACCTTC.

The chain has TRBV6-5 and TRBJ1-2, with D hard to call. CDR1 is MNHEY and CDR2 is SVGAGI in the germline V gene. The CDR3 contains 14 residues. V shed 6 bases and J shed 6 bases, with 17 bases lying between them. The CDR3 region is CASSGGPRNDGYTF. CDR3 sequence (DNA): TGTGCCAGCAGCGGCGGACCCCGGAACGATGGCTACACCTTC.

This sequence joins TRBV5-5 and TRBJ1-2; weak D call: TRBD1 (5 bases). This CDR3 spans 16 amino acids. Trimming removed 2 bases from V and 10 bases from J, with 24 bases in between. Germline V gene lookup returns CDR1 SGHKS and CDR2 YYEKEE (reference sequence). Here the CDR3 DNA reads TGTGCCAGCAGCTTCTACCCGGGAGTCGGGTGGGGCGACTACACCTTC. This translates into CASSFYPGVGWGDYTF.

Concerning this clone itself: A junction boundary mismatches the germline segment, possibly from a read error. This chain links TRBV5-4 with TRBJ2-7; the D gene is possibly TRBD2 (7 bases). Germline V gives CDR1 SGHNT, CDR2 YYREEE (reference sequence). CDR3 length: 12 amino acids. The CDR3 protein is CASSSGGGPGIF. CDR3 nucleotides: TGTGCCAGCAGCTCGGGGGGCGGACCAGGGATTTTC. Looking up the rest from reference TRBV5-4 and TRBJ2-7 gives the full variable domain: ETGVTQSPTHLIKTRGQQVTLRCSSQSGHNTVSWYQQALGQGPQFIFQYYREEENGRGNFPPRFSGLQFPNYSSELNVNALELDDSALYLCASSSGGGPGIFGPGTRLTVT.

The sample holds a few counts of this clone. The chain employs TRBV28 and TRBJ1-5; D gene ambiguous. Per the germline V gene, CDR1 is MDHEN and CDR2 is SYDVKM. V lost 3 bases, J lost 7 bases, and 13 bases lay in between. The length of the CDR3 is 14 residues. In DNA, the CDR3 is TGTGCCAGCAGTTTGAGGCAGCTATTCCAGCCCCAGCATTTT. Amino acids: CASSLRQLFQPQHF. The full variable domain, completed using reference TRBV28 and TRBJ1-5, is DVKVTQSSRYLVKRTGEKVFLECVQDMDHENMFWYRQDPGLGLRLIYFSYDVKMKEKGDIPEGYSVSREKKERFSLILESASTNQTSMYLCASSLRQLFQPQHFGDGTRLSIL.

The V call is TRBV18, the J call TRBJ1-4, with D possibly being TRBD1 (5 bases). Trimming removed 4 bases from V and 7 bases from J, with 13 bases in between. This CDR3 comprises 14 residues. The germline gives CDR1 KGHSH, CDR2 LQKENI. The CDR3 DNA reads TGTGCCAGCTCACAAGGGGTGAGCGGTGAAAAACTGTTTTTT. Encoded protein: CASSQGVSGEKLFF.

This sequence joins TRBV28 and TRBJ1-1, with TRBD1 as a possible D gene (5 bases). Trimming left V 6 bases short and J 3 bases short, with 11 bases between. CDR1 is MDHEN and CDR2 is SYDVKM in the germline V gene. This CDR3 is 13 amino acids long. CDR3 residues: CASRGGIYTEAFF. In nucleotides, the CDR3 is TGTGCCAGCAGGGGGGGGATCTACACTGAAGCTTTCTTT.

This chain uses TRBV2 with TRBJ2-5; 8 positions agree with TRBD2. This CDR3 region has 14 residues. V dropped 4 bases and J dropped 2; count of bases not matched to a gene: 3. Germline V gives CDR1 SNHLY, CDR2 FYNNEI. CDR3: CASSGSGGQETQYF. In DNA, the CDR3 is TGTGCCAGCAGTGGGAGCGGGGGACAAGAGACCCAGTACTTC.